Each of the 5 T cell receptor beta chains below was sequenced from the same sample in a study of low-dose radiotherapy and immunotherapy resistance in tumors. Indicated time point: before trial treatment. Alpha and beta chains were covered, as first-strand cDNA relied on TRAV- and TRBV-specific primers. It was with a constant-region primer and a V-primer adapter that TCRs were amplified over roughly 18 PCR cycles. TCRdb processed the reads anew with MiXCR; each CDR3 protein has one entry. The sample shows about 89,000 distinct CDR3 sequences, roughly 9% of them seen only once. The sample in question was PBMCs, obtained before treatment. These receptor sequences come from a male donor with prostate cancer.

In its sample, this clonotype was seen many times. The chain carries TRBV30 and TRBJ1-1; D is possibly TRBD1 (6 bases). V gave up 5 bases and J gave up 0 bases, with 10 bases separating them. The length of the CDR3 is 13 residues. In germline, CDR1 is GTSNPN, CDR2 SVGIG (reference sequence). CDR3 sequence (DNA): TGTGCCTGGCAAACAGGGTTGAACACTGAAGCTTTCTTT. Translated: CAWQTGLNTEAFF.

This clonotype has a count of ten or more. The CDR3 region is CASRPGGANEKLFF. The CDR3 region has the DNA TGTGCCAGCAGGCCGGGAGGGGCTAATGAAAAACTGTTTTTT. The chain has TRBV28 and TRBJ1-4, with TRBD1 as a possible D gene (5 bases). Germline CDR1 reads MDHEN; CDR2 reads SYDVKM. CDR3 size: 14 residues. V gave up 6 bases and J gave up 3 bases, with 11 bases separating them.

Many counts were recorded for this clonotype. The J gene is TRBJ2-7, the V gene TRBV6-2 or TRBV6-3; D is undetermined. V was cut by 3 bases and J by 2 bases, with 11 bases left in between. The CDR3 spans 14 residues. Germline V CDR1 and CDR2: MNHEY, SVGEGT. CDR3: CASSYRADAYEQYF. For the CDR3, the DNA is TGTGCCAGCAGTTATCGGGCGGATGCCTACGAGCAGTACTTC.

The table lists this clonotype with many counts. The genes are TRBV28 and TRBJ2-2, with D possibly being TRBD1 (5 bases). The length of the CDR3 is 15 residues. Germline CDR1 is MDHEN and CDR2 is SYDVKM. V was cut by 3 bases and J by 2 bases, with 10 bases left in between. For the CDR3, the DNA is TGTGCCAGCAGTTTGGTCAGGACAAACACCGGGGAGCTGTTTTTT. Amino acids: CASSLVRTNTGELFF. Using reference TRBV28 and TRBJ2-2 for the parts outside the CDR3, the full variable domain is DVKVTQSSRYLVKRTGEKVFLECVQDMDHENMFWYRQDPGLGLRLIYFSYDVKMKEKGDIPEGYSVSREKKERFSLILESASTNQTSMYLCASSLVRTNTGELFFGEGSRLTVL.

This clonotype came up a few times. The rearrangement links TRBV5-1 to TRBJ2-3; 7 nucleotides align to TRBD2. The CDR3 consists of 15 residues. V lost 2 bases and J lost 2; bases outside the gene matches: 5. CDR1 and CDR2 from the germline V gene are SGHRS and YFSETQ. This chain's CDR3 is CASSFKSGTTDTQYF. The CDR3 nucleotides are TGCGCCAGCAGCTTTAAGAGCGGGACCACAGATACGCAGTATTTT. Combining the CDR3 with reference TRBV5-1 and TRBJ2-3 gives the whole variable domain KAGVTQTPRYLIKTRGQQVTLSCSPISGHRSVSWYQQTPGQGLQFLFEYFSETQRNKGNFPGRFSGRQFSNSRSEMNVSTLELGDSALYLCASSFKSGTTDTQYFGPGTRLTVL.